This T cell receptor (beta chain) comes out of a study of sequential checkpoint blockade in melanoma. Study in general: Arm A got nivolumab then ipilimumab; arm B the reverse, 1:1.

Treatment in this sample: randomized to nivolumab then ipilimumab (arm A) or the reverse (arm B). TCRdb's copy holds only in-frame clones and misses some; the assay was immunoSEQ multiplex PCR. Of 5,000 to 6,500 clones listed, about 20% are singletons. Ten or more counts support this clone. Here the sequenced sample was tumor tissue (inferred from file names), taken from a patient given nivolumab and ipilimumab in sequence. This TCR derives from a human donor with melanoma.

The CDR3 loop is CASSPNRDSYEQYF. CDR3 sequence (DNA): TGTGCCAGCAGCCCGAACAGGGATTCCTACGAGCAGTACTTC. V usage is TRBV7-1 and J usage is TRBJ2-7; possibly TRBD1 for D (6 bases). TRBV7-1 is marked as an open reading frame, function uncertain. V lost 5 bases to trimming and J lost 1 base, with 12 bases between them. The CDR3 length is 14 residues.